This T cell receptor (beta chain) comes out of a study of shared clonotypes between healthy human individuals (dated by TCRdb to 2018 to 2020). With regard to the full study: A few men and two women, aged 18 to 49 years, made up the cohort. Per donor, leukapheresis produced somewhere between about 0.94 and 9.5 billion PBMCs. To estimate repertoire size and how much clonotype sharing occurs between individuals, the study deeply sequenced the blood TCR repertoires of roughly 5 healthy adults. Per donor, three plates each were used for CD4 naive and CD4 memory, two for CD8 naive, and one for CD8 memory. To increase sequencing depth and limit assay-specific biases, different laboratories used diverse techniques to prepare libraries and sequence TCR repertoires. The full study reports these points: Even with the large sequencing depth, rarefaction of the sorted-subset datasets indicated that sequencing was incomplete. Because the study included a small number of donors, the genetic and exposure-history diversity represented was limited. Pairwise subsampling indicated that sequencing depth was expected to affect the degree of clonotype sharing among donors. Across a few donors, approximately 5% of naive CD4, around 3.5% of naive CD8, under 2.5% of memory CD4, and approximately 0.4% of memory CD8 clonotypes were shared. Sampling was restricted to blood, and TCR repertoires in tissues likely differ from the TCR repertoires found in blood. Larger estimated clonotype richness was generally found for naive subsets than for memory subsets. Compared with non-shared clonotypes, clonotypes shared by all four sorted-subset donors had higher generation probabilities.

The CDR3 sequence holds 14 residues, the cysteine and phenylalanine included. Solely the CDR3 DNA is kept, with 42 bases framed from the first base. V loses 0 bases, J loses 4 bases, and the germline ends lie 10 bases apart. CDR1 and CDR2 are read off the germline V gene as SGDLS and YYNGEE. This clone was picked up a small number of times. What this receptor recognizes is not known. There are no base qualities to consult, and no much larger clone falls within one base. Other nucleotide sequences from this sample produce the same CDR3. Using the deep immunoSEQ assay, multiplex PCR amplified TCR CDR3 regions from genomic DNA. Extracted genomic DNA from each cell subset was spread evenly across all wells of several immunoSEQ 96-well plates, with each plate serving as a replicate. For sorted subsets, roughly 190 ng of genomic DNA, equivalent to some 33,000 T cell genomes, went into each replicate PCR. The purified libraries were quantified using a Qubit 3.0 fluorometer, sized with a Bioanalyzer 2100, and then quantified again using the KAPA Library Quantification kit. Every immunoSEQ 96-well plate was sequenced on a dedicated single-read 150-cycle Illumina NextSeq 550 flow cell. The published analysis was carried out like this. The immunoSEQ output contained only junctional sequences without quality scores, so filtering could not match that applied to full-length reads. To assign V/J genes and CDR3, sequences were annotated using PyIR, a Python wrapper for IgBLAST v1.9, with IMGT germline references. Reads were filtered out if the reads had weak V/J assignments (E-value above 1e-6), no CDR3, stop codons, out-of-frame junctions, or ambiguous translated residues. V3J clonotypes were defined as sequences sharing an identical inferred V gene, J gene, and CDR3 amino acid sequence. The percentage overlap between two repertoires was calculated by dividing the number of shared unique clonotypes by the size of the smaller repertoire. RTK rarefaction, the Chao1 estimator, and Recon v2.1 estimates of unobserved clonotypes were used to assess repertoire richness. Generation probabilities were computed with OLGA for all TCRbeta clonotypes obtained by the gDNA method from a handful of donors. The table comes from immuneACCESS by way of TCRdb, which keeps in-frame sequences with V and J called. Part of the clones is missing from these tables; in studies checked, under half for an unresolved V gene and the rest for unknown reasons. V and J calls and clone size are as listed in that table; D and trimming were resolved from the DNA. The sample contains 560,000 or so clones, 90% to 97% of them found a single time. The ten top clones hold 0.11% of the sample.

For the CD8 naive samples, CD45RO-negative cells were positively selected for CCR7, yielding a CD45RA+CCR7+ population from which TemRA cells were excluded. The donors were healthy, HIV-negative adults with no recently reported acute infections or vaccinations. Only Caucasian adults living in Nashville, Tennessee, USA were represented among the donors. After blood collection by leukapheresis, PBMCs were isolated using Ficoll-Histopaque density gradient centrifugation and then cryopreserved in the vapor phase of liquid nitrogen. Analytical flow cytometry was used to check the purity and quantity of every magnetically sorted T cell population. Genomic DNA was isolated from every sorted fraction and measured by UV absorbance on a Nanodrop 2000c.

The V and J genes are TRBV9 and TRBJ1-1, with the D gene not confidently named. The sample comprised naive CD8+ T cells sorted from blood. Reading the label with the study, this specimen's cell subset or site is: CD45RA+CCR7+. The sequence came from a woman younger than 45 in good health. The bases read TGTGCCAGCAGCGTAGCCTGGGGATCCACTGAAGCTTTCTTT. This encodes CASSVAWGSTEAFF.